This T cell receptor beta chain was retrieved from a study of Ad26.COV2.S vaccination and SARS-CoV-2 variants. Overall study findings and caveats: Compared with placebo recipients, vaccine recipients had higher spike-specific TCR breadth.

The treatment is: about 20 received Ad26.COV2.S at low or high dose, single or two shots; 5 received placebo; per-sample allocation not given. Collection of samples fell on day 63 after the first vaccine or placebo injection. This person who donated was an adult of 18-55 years in Boston. Trimming at V came to 4 bases and at J to 3 bases, leaving 6 bases not matched to a gene. Per the germline V gene, CDR1 is MDHEN and CDR2 is SYDVKM. This CDR3 has 15 residues. Data came from immunoSEQ multiplex PCR; TCRdb stores just in-frame clones and leaves some out. The repertoire holds 350,000 to 500,000 clones, with 90% as singletons. In the case of this clone: Antigen unknown.

This specimen consisted of peripheral blood, obtained in a trial of Ad26.COV2.S vaccine versus placebo. This chain connects TRBV28 to TRBJ2-3; 8 bases align to TRBD1. The sequence was collected from a person aged 18-65 years who received the Ad26.COV2.S COVID-19 vaccine or a placebo. Written as DNA, the CDR3 is TGTGCCAGCAGTTCCCGGGACAGGACAACAGATACGCAGTATTTT. As protein: CASSSRDRTTDTQYF.